Listed below are T cell receptor beta chains from one sample, sequenced in a study of blood T cell repertoires in COVID-19. Data came from immunoSEQ multiplex PCR; TCRdb stores just in-frame clones and leaves some out. The profile shows 360,000 or so clones, 90% of them singletons. The sample comprised peripheral blood. These receptors were obtained from a man in his late teens or twenties with active or convalescent COVID-19. Both conserved end residues are trimmed from each CDR3. Fields, in order: clone size, V gene, J gene, CDR3 protein. A clone size is listed for some rows: how often the clone was seen (once, few, many), or a class if it is expanded.

>.|TRBV7-2|TRBJ2-3
ASSPLPRQPTDTQY
>.|TRBV19|TRBJ1-5
ASRVTGDNQPQH
>few|TRBV28|TRBJ1-2
ASSPRGNGYT
>.|TRBV5-1|TRBJ2-1
ASSLGLAATYNEQF
>.|TRBV6-4|TRBJ2-2
ASSESRTGVNTGELF
>.|TRBV6-5|TRBJ2-3
ASSQTGMTDTQY
>many|TRBV9|TRBJ2-7
ASSVGGNRGEQY
>.|TRBV5-1|TRBJ2-2
ASSLWAIGDTGELF
>.|TRBV6-5|TRBJ2-3
ASSSTGEPDTQY
>.|TRBV28|TRBJ2-5
ASRTGPQQETQY
>.|TRBV28|TRBJ2-7
ASSLARLYEQY
>.|TRBV5-1|TRBJ1-4
ASSIGRENEKLF
>.|TRBV10-3|TRBJ2-3
AAGVGTDTQY
>.|TRBV2|TRBJ1-1
ASRRQKVDTEAF
>.|TRBV4-3|TRBJ2-2
ASSQHIPNTGELF
>once|TRBV3-1/TRBV3-2|TRBJ1-3
ASSQVQGGNTIY
>once|TRBV28|TRBJ2-2
ALGPSGGANTGELF
>once|TRBV4-2|TRBJ2-7
ASSHRTTYEQY
>.|TRBV9|TRBJ1-1
ASSPSDRGLAEAF
>.|TRBV10-3|TRBJ2-2
ATGTGDTGELF
>.|TRBV9|TRBJ1-4
ASSSDTGGQVGKLF
>.|TRBV30|TRBJ2-1
AWSVSSKADEQF
>.|TRBV7-2|TRBJ1-3
ASSLDHGAGNTIY
>.|TRBV7-2|TRBJ1-1
ASSAGTRNTEAF
>.|TRBV9|TRBJ2-7
ASSQGTGDYYEQY
>.|TRBV21-1|TRBJ1-2
ASSTPGQARGYT
>once|TRBV18|TRBJ1-3
ASSPVGGSGNTIY
>.|TRBV6-2/TRBV6-3|TRBJ2-5
ASSRGLAGAAETQY
>.|TRBV28|TRBJ1-2
ASSPTNRALPPDGYT